The 19 T cell receptor beta chains below come from one sample, sequenced in a study of cytotoxic CD8 clonotypes in ibrutinib-treated CLL. Produced via immunoSEQ multiplex PCR; TCRdb's table is partial and in-frame only. The sample consists of about 140,000 clones, roughly 77% of them appearing once. Sample: PBMCs, taken after 12 months of ibrutinib treatment. The source is a human donor with chronic lymphocytic leukemia.

The chain joins TRBV6-5 to TRBJ1-1; perhaps TRBD1 as D (5 bases). The CDR3 has 15 amino acids. Trimming removed 8 bases from V and 2 bases from J, with 18 bases in between. The germline gives CDR1 MNHEY, CDR2 SVGAGI. The CDR3, as DNA: TGTGCCAGCGGAAGGCCGTTGGGGGTTAACACTGAAGCTTTCTTT. This encodes CASGRPLGVNTEAFF.

The CDR3 DNA sequence: TGTGCCAGCAGTTACTCCGTTGGCTATGGCTACACCTTC. It encodes CASSYSVGYGYTF. The V call is TRBV6-5, the J call TRBJ1-2; the D is unclear. The CDR3 is 13 residues long. The V end was cut by 0 bases, the J end by 4 bases, with 6 bases between. Per germline, CDR1 MNHEY and CDR2 SVGAGI.

V usage is TRBV6-5 and J usage is TRBJ1-1; TRBD1 is a possible D gene (5 bases). In germline, CDR1 is MNHEY, CDR2 SVGAGI. Between the trimmed V and J ends, which lost 7 bases and 5 bases, there was a span of 14 bases. The CDR3 loop spans 13 amino acids. This CDR3 is CASNPKPGTEAFF. DNA for the CDR3: TGTGCCAGCAATCCTAAACCAGGGACTGAAGCTTTCTTT.

The V gene is TRBV28, the J gene TRBJ1-2; maybe TRBD1 (6 bases). Germline V gene data show CDR1 as MDHEN and CDR2 as SYDVKM. Between the trimmed V and J ends, which lost 6 bases and 5 bases, there was a span of 16 bases. The length of the CDR3 is 14 residues. DNA for the CDR3: TGTGCCAGCAGGGATTCCGTGGACAGATATGGCTACACCTTC. It specifies CASRDSVDRYGYTF.

The rearrangement uses TRBV11-1 and TRBJ2-3; perhaps TRBD2 as D (5 bases). Per germline, CDR1 SGHAT and CDR2 FQDESV (reference sequence). This CDR3 is 15 amino acids long. The germline V and J ends were trimmed by 4 bases and 1 base, with 12 bases remaining between them. CDR3 amino acids: CASSSDGVGTDTQYF. For the CDR3, the DNA is TGTGCCAGCAGCTCCGACGGGGTTGGCACAGATACGCAGTATTTT.

The rearrangement joins TRBV14 to TRBJ2-3; perhaps TRBD2 as D (7 bases). Trimming removed 4 bases from V and 12 bases from J, with 14 bases in between. The germline V gene encodes CDR1 SGHDN and CDR2 FVKESK. The CDR3 runs to 12 residues. CDR3 sequence: CASSPGGSRQYF. CDR3 DNA sequence: TGTGCCAGCAGCCCGGGGGGCTCCAGACAGTATTTT.

The V and J genes are TRBV9 and TRBJ1-1, with 12 positions matching TRBD1. The CDR3 totals 17 residues. CDR1 is SGDLS, CDR2 YYNGEE, per germline. Germline trimming cut 0 bases from V and 3 bases from J; bases unmatched to any gene: 6. CDR3 coding DNA: TGTGCCAGCAGCGTAGGGGACAGGGGGCTTGAGGACACTGAAGCTTTCTTT. Translated, it gives CASSVGDRGLEDTEAFF. The complete variable domain, with remaining parts taken from reference TRBV9 and TRBJ1-1, reads DSGVTQTPKHLITATGQRVTLRCSPRSGDLSVYWYQQSLDQGLQFLIQYYNGEERAKGNILERFSAQQFPDLHSELNLSSLELGDSALYFCASSVGDRGLEDTEAFFGQGTRLTVV.

This chain joins TRBV5-1 and TRBJ2-5; D gene ambiguous. This CDR3 has 11 amino acids. Trimming cost V 0 bases and J 3 bases, with 0 bases left between them. Per germline, CDR1 SGHRS and CDR2 YFSETQ. CDR3 in DNA: TGCGCCAGCAGCTTGGAAGAGACCCAGTACTTC. The encoded protein is CASSLEETQYF. Using reference TRBV5-1 and TRBJ2-5 for the parts outside the CDR3, the full variable domain is KAGVTQTPRYLIKTRGQQVTLSCSPISGHRSVSWYQQTPGQGLQFLFEYFSETQRNKGNFPGRFSGRQFSNSRSEMNVSTLELGDSALYLCASSLEETQYFGPGTRLLVL.

As to this clone: Additional DNA sequences in this sample encode the identical CDR3. The V call is TRBV5-1, the J call TRBJ2-7; TRBD1 aligns across 8 bases. From germline, CDR1 is SGHRS and CDR2 YFSETQ. With V trimmed by 2 bases and J by 4 bases, 2 bases remained unmatched. The CDR3 has 13 amino acids. In DNA form, the CDR3 reads TGCGCCAGCAGCTTAGGGACAGGATACGAGCAGTACTTC. Amino acid sequence: CASSLGTGYEQYF.

The chain has TRBV30 and TRBJ2-1; D is uncertain. Trimming removed 1 base at V and 8 bases at J, with 9 bases between. The germline V gene has CDR1 GTSNPN and CDR2 SVGIG (reference sequence). The CDR3 covers 12 residues. CDR3 protein: CAWSGTSDEQFF. Here the CDR3 DNA reads TGTGCCTGGAGTGGAACGTCGGATGAGCAGTTCTTC.

The rearrangement links TRBV18 to TRBJ2-1; no definite D call. The CDR3 length is 11 residues. Germline V lookup: CDR1 KGHSH, CDR2 LQKENI. Trimming left V 4 bases short and J 5 bases short, with 3 bases between. CDR3 sequence: CASSLDNEQFF. In DNA form, the CDR3 reads TGTGCCAGCTCACTAGACAATGAGCAGTTCTTC.

The V call is TRBV7-9, the J call TRBJ1-2; D uncertain. This CDR3 region has 14 residues. Germline lookup yields CDR1 SEHNR and CDR2 FQNEAQ (reference sequence). With 4 bases removed from V and 7 bases from J, the gap between germline ends came to 16 bases. For the CDR3, the DNA is TGTGCCAGCAGCTCTACCGCCTCCTTGGGTGGCTACACCTTC. It is translated as CASSSTASLGGYTF.

The chain joins TRBV5-1 to TRBJ2-3, with a tentative D call TRBD2 (5 bases). Looked up from germline, CDR1 is SGHRS and CDR2 is YFSETQ. The CDR3 runs 16 residues. V lost 1 base to trimming and J lost 7 bases, with 19 bases between them. The CDR3 reads CASSLFPSTPQNTQYF. CDR3 in DNA: TGCGCCAGCAGCTTGTTTCCTAGCACCCCACAGAATACGCAGTATTTT.

J is TRBJ2-7 and V is TRBV7-8; perhaps TRBD1 as D (6 bases). The V and J ends lost 7 bases and 2 bases respectively, with 21 bases between them. The CDR3 extends over 16 amino acids. Germline CDR1 and CDR2: SGHVS and FQNEAQ. The CDR3 sequence is CASTGGVATGPYEQYF. In DNA, the CDR3 is TGTGCCAGCACGGGTGGGGTAGCGACAGGCCCCTACGAGCAGTACTTC.

The genes are TRBV13 and TRBJ1-2; no reliable D call. The ends were cut back, 1 base at V and 3 bases at J, with 6 bases in the middle. The CDR3 length is 13 residues. Germline CDR1 PRHDT, CDR2 FYEKMQ (reference sequence). This chain's CDR3 is CASSLVLDYGYTF. The CDR3 DNA reads TGTGCCAGCAGCTTAGTACTCGACTATGGCTACACCTTC.

In nucleotides, the CDR3 is TGTGCCAGCAGTTTAACAGGGTCTGGGGCCAACGTCCTGACTTTC. Amino acids: CASSLTGSGANVLTF. The V gene is TRBV6-1, the J gene TRBJ2-6, with a possible D match to TRBD1 (6 bases). Germline CDR1 and CDR2: MNHNS and SASEGT. The length of the CDR3 is 15 residues. V was pared by 5 bases and J by 1 base, with 9 bases between.

The chain joins TRBV7-6 to TRBJ2-5, with D tentatively TRBD2 (5 bases). The CDR3 contains 15 residues. The V and J ends lost 0 bases and 5 bases respectively, with 13 bases between them. Germline CDR1 and CDR2: SGHVS and FNYEAQ. The CDR3 DNA follows: TGTGCCAGCAGCTTAGCGCGTCCCGGCGGGGAGACCCAGTACTTC. This codes for CASSLARPGGETQYF.

The chain joins TRBV27 to TRBJ1-5, with D unclear. Germline lookup yields CDR1 MNHEY and CDR2 SMNVEV (reference sequence). V was shortened by 3 bases and J by 6 bases, with 9 bases between the two germline ends. CDR3 length equals 13 residues. The CDR3 spells CASSLVGIQPQHF. CDR3 coding DNA: TGTGCCAGCAGTTTGGTGGGTATTCAGCCCCAGCATTTT.

The rearrangement uses TRBV4-1 and TRBJ2-5; 7 nucleotides match TRBD2. Losses at the gene ends were 1 base for V and 5 bases for J; bases not matched to a gene: 13. Germline V lookup: CDR1 MGHRA, CDR2 YSYEKL. CDR3 size: 17 residues. The CDR3 DNA reads as TGCGCCAGCAGCCAAGGTCCAGCGGGGAGCGAAGGGGAGACCCAGTACTTC. This codes for CASSQGPAGSEGETQYF.